These 29 T cell receptor beta chains were all obtained from the same sample, sequenced in a study of blood T cell repertoires in COVID-19. Data came from immunoSEQ multiplex PCR; TCRdb stores just in-frame clones and leaves some out. The table lists 150,000 to 200,000 clones, approximately 80% of them singletons, with approximately 12% in the top ten. Material for sequencing was peripheral blood. Receptors originate from a woman of 80 years or more with COVID-19, enrolled during active disease.

This CDR3 reads CASSVGTGVRKGYTF. The CDR3 DNA sequence: TGTGCCAGCAGCGTTGGGACAGGAGTGAGGAAGGGCTACACCTTC. This chain links TRBV9 with TRBJ1-2; TRBD1 aligns across 8 bases. The CDR3 runs 15 residues. The V gene's germline CDR1 is SGDLS and CDR2 YYNGEE. Trimming took 2 bases from V and 8 from J; bases not matched to a gene: 11.

As regards this clone: Mismatch with germline at one junction end may stem from a read error. Other nucleotide sequences from this sample produce the same CDR3. The chain has TRBV7-9 and TRBJ2-7, with 7 bases that match TRBD2. Germline V gene sequence: CDR1 SEHNR, CDR2 FQNEAQ (reference sequence). CDR3 length: 14 amino acids. CDR3: CASSLAGSSYEQYF. The CDR3 coding sequence is TGTGCCAGCAGTTTAGCGGGCTCCTCCTACGAGCAGTACTTC.

The CDR3 DNA reads TGTGCCAGCAGCCAAGGGCAGGGAATAGACACTGAAGCTTTCTTT. Protein product: CASSQGQGIDTEAFF. J is TRBJ1-1 and V is TRBV3-1 (or the pseudogene TRBV3-2); tentative D call: TRBD1 (5 bases). The CDR3 is made up of 15 amino acids. The germline V gene has CDR1 LGHDT and CDR2 YNNKEL (reference sequence). V was cut by 1 base and J by 3 bases, with 12 bases left in between.

The chain employs TRBV6-1 and TRBJ1-1; D is unclear. V lost 2 bases and J lost 1, with 8 bases in between. Germline-derived CDR1 and CDR2 are MNHNS and SASEGT. CDR3 length: 14 amino acids. In DNA, the CDR3 is TGTGCCAGCAGTGAATCTAGGTGGAACACTGAAGCTTTCTTT. Translated: CASSESRWNTEAFF.

This chain connects TRBV28 to TRBJ1-3; D unclear. Trimming cost V 7 bases and J 3 bases, with 13 bases left between them. From germline, CDR1 is MDHEN and CDR2 SYDVKM. There are 14 residues in the CDR3. CDR3: CASNARVGGNTIYF. The CDR3 DNA reads TGTGCCAGCAACGCAAGAGTTGGTGGAAACACCATATATTTT. The full variable domain, in which reference TRBV28 and TRBJ1-3 provide the parts outside the CDR3, is DVKVTQSSRYLVKRTGEKVFLECVQDMDHENMFWYRQDPGLGLRLIYFSYDVKMKEKGDIPEGYSVSREKKERFSLILESASTNQTSMYLCASNARVGGNTIYFGEGSWLTVV.

The V gene is TRBV4-2, the J gene TRBJ2-5, with 10 bases lining up with TRBD2. Germline CDR1 reads LGHNA; CDR2 reads YNFKEQ. Trimming took 0 bases from V and 6 from J; bases not matched to a gene: 7. This CDR3 has 16 amino acids. The CDR3 DNA reads TGTGCCAGCAGCCAAGAGGGGACTAGCGCCCTTCAGACCCAGTACTTC. This encodes CASSQEGTSALQTQYF.

The chain employs TRBV30 and TRBJ1-6, with TRBD1 matching over 10 bases. This CDR3 is built from 16 residues. Trimming cost V 3 bases and J 10 bases; bases outside gene matches: 12. Germline V gene sequence: CDR1 GTSNPN, CDR2 SVGIG (reference sequence). The CDR3 DNA follows: TGTGCCTGGAGACTCAGATTCGGACAGGGGGGATCACCCCTCCACTTT. Its protein product is CAWRLRFGQGGSPLHF.

The chain is built from TRBV15 and TRBJ2-5; 9 nucleotides match TRBD2. Germline CDR1 is LNHNV and CDR2 is YYDKDF (reference sequence). Trimming cost V 4 bases and J 4 bases; bases outside gene matches: 7. The CDR3 spans 15 residues. CDR3 in amino acids: CATSTNSGSGETQYF. Here the CDR3 DNA reads TGTGCCACCAGCACAAATAGCGGGAGCGGAGAGACCCAGTACTTC.

The chain combines TRBV4-1 with TRBJ1-2; the match to TRBD1 covers 12 bases. CDR3 size: 16 residues. V was clipped by 3 bases and J by 8 bases; unmatched bases: 10. The germline gives CDR1 MGHRA, CDR2 YSYEKL. The CDR3 sequence is CASSHLPGQGAVGYTF. The CDR3 DNA reads TGCGCCAGCAGCCACCTACCGGGACAGGGGGCGGTGGGCTACACCTTC.

This chain joins TRBV9 and TRBJ2-5; 10 bases fit TRBD2. Germline assignment: CDR1 SGDLS and CDR2 YYNGEE. Trimming removed 0 bases from V and 4 bases from J; junction bases left unmatched: 12. CDR3 length: 18 residues. The CDR3 region is CASSVDTSGMVLGETQYF. The CDR3 DNA sequence: TGTGCCAGCAGCGTAGACACTAGCGGGATGGTTTTGGGAGAGACCCAGTACTTC. Looking up the rest from reference TRBV9 and TRBJ2-5 gives the full variable domain: DSGVTQTPKHLITATGQRVTLRCSPRSGDLSVYWYQQSLDQGLQFLIQYYNGEERAKGNILERFSAQQFPDLHSELNLSSLELGDSALYFCASSVDTSGMVLGETQYFGPGTRLLVL.

The chain uses TRBV7-9 and TRBJ1-3, with a tentative D call TRBD1 (5 bases). V lost 6 bases and J 4 bases, leaving 16 bases between the germline ends. Germline V gene lookup returns CDR1 SEHNR and CDR2 FQNEAQ (reference sequence). The CDR3 length is 15 residues. The chain's CDR3 is CASRQGRGYGNTIYF. CDR3 DNA sequence: TGTGCCAGCAGACAAGGTCGGGGGTACGGAAACACCATATATTTT.

The chain has TRBV7-3 and TRBJ2-7; D possibly corresponds to TRBD2 (6 bases). V dropped 5 bases and J dropped 3 bases, with 26 bases sitting between them. This CDR3 comprises 18 residues. Germline V gene lookup returns CDR1 SGHTA and CDR2 FQGTGA. CDR3 protein: CASSQRGAVGGAHYEQYF. The CDR3 nucleotides read TGTGCCAGCAGCCAAAGAGGCGCGGTTGGCGGGGCTCACTACGAGCAGTACTTC.

CDR3 coding DNA: TGTGCCAGCGCCAGGGGGCTGGGCCGCCCGAGCTCCTACGAGCAGTACTTC. As protein: CASARGLGRPSSYEQYF. The V call is TRBV2, the J call TRBJ2-7; 8 bases match TRBD1. Germline values: CDR1 SNHLY, CDR2 FYNNEI. The trim removed 8 bases at V and 0 bases at J, leaving 15 bases unmatched. The CDR3 loop spans 17 amino acids.

The J gene is TRBJ1-2, the V gene TRBV6-5; D remains unclear. The germline CDR1 and CDR2 sequences are MNHEY and SVGAGI. The CDR3 totals 11 residues. Between the trimmed V and J ends, which lost 7 bases and 5 bases, there was a span of 8 bases. For the CDR3, the DNA is TGTGCCAGCAAGGGAGGATATGGCTACACCTTC. This codes for CASKGGYGYTF.

A single count supports this clone. The chain is built from TRBV27 and TRBJ2-6; D is perhaps TRBD1 (6 bases). The CDR3 totals 17 residues. Germline V gene data show CDR1 as MNHEY and CDR2 as SMNVEV (reference sequence). Trimming pared 2 bases from V and 0 bases from J, leaving 11 bases between. The CDR3 here is CASSLKQGYSGANVLTF. CDR3 nucleotide sequence: TGTGCCAGCAGTTTAAAACAGGGTTACTCTGGGGCCAACGTCCTGACTTTC.

This chain uses TRBV2 with TRBJ2-7; the D gene is possibly TRBD2 (6 bases). The germline V and J ends were trimmed by 4 bases and 8 bases, with 21 bases remaining between them. Looked up from germline, CDR1 is SNHLY and CDR2 is FYNNEI. CDR3 length: 15 residues. CDR3: CASSVGIAAFGKQYF. The CDR3 nucleotides are TGTGCCAGCAGTGTGGGGATAGCGGCATTCGGGAAGCAGTACTTC.

The J gene is TRBJ2-1, the V gene TRBV5-4; tentatively, D is TRBD1 (5 bases). The CDR3 contains 15 residues. Germline assignment: CDR1 SGHNT and CDR2 YYREEE (reference sequence). The V gene lost 0 bases and the J gene lost 4 bases, with 11 bases spanning the gap. The CDR3 here is CASSLGLGVYNEQFF. In nucleotides, the CDR3 is TGTGCCAGCAGCTTGGGTCTAGGGGTTTACAATGAGCAGTTCTTC.

The chain joins TRBV14 to TRBJ1-6; D gene uncertain. The CDR3 is made up of 18 amino acids. Per germline, CDR1 SGHDN and CDR2 FVKESK. Trimming shortened V by 0 bases and J by 7 bases, and 19 bases separated the two germline ends. CDR3 bases: TGTGCCAGCAGCCAAGAGGAGCGTGGACCGGGAACGAATTCACCCCTCCACTTT. Translation gives CASSQEERGPGTNSPLHF.

This clone was counted ten times or more. The J gene is TRBJ1-2, the V gene TRBV10-1; D gene unclear. The CDR3 runs to 15 residues. Germline CDR1 reads WNHNN; CDR2 reads SYGVQD (reference sequence). Deletions cut 5 bases from V and 4 bases from J, with 17 bases between. CDR3 coding DNA: TGCGCCAGCAGTTTGATTCGCGGCGGCCTCTATGGCTACACCTTC. This gives the protein CASSLIRGGLYGYTF.

The sample holds one count of this clone. The chain joins TRBV5-4 to TRBJ1-1, with TRBD1 identical over 8 bases. Germline CDR1 reads SGHNT; CDR2 reads YYREEE (reference sequence). With 0 bases clipped from V and 4 bases from J, the junction kept 2 bases outside the gene matches. The CDR3 covers 14 residues. The CDR3 here is CASSLDTGGTEAFF. CDR3 nucleotides: TGTGCCAGCAGCTTGGATACAGGGGGCACTGAAGCTTTCTTT.

The chain recombines TRBV28 with TRBJ2-6, with 8 positions matching TRBD1. The junction had 2 bases not matched to a gene; V was cut back by 4 bases and J by 3 bases. This CDR3 has 15 amino acids. CDR1 and CDR2 from the germline V gene are MDHEN and SYDVKM. CDR3 nucleotide sequence: TGTGCCAGCAGTTCCGGGACAGGTGGGGCCAACGTCCTGACTTTC. It is translated as CASSSGTGGANVLTF. The variable domain in full, completed from reference TRBV28 and TRBJ2-6, reads DVKVTQSSRYLVKRTGEKVFLECVQDMDHENMFWYRQDPGLGLRLIYFSYDVKMKEKGDIPEGYSVSREKKERFSLILESASTNQTSMYLCASSSGTGGANVLTFGAGSRLTVL.

This clone was counted only a few times. The CDR3 region has the DNA TGTGCCAGCAGCTTATTCCAGGGGCGGGAGACCCAGTACTTC. Amino acids: CASSLFQGRETQYF. The V and J genes are TRBV7-2 and TRBJ2-5; D is possibly TRBD1 (6 bases). Germline V gene lookup returns CDR1 SGHTA and CDR2 FQGNSA. Trimming removed 2 bases at V and 5 bases at J, with 12 bases between. The CDR3 runs to 14 residues.

V gene TRBV5-4 combines with J gene TRBJ1-2, with TRBD1 as a possible D gene (5 bases). CDR3 length equals 14 residues. The germline gives CDR1 SGHNT, CDR2 YYREEE (reference sequence). Trimming shortened V by 3 bases and J by 4 bases, and 13 bases separated the two germline ends. The CDR3 is CASSYFGGGYGYTF. The CDR3 DNA reads TGTGCCAGCAGCTACTTTGGGGGAGGCTATGGCTACACCTTC.

This chain joins TRBV30 and TRBJ2-5; 11 bases are a match to TRBD2. J gave up 0 bases and V 2 bases, and 2 bases lay outside the gene matches. Germline loops: CDR1 GTSNPN, CDR2 SVGIG (reference sequence). The CDR3 totals 15 residues. The CDR3 coding sequence is TGTGCCTGGAGTTCTAGCGGGGGGCACCAAGAGACCCAGTACTTC. This translates into CAWSSSGGHQETQYF. Complete variable domain (other parts from reference TRBV30 and TRBJ2-5): SQTIHQWPATLVQPVGSPLSLECTVEGTSNPNLYWYRQAAGRGLQLLFYSVGIGQISSEVPQNLSASRPQDRQFILSSKKLLLSDSGFYLCAWSSSGGHQETQYFGPGTRLLVL.

This chain links TRBV5-4 with TRBJ2-7; D possibly corresponds to TRBD2 (6 bases). The CDR3 extends over 11 amino acids. Deletions cut 4 bases from V and 5 bases from J, with 7 bases between. The germline V gene encodes CDR1 SGHNT and CDR2 YYREEE (reference sequence). CDR3 protein: CASSPGDEQYF. CDR3 DNA sequence: TGTGCCAGCAGCCCGGGGGACGAGCAGTACTTC. The entire variable domain, with the rest obtained from reference TRBV5-4 and TRBJ2-7, is as follows: ETGVTQSPTHLIKTRGQQVTLRCSSQSGHNTVSWYQQALGQGPQFIFQYYREEENGRGNFPPRFSGLQFPNYSSELNVNALELDDSALYLCASSPGDEQYFGPGTRLTVT.

A few counts support this clone. The chain is built from TRBV29-1 and TRBJ1-1; tentatively, D is TRBD1 (6 bases). Germline V lookup: CDR1 SQVTM, CDR2 ANQGSEA. The V end lost 6 bases, the J end lost 2 bases, and 13 bases lay between the germline ends. This CDR3 is built from 13 residues. The CDR3 bases are TGCAGCGTCCACGGACAGCTTAACACTGAAGCTTTCTTT. Protein sequence: CSVHGQLNTEAFF.

J is TRBJ2-3 and V is TRBV4-2; no clear D. The CDR3 sequence is 18 residues long. Germline-derived CDR1 and CDR2 are LGHNA and YNFKEQ. The V end lost 3 bases, the J end lost 5 bases, and 24 bases lay between the germline ends. This chain's CDR3 is CASSHDSPLSPLGDTQYF. In DNA, the CDR3 is TGTGCCAGCAGCCATGACTCGCCTCTTTCCCCCTTGGGAGATACGCAGTATTTT.

The chain carries TRBV9 and TRBJ2-5, with 7 bases identical to TRBD2. The CDR3 extends over 14 amino acids. Germline V gene sequence: CDR1 SGDLS, CDR2 YYNGEE. The ends lost 3 bases at V and 5 bases at J; junction bases unmatched: 7. The CDR3 DNA reads as TGTGCCAGCAGCGCCGGACTAGATGGCGAGACCCAGTACTTC. This sequence encodes CASSAGLDGETQYF.

The chain has TRBV4-1 and TRBJ2-1; D is ambiguous. Germline assignment: CDR1 MGHRA and CDR2 YSYEKL. CDR3 length: 16 residues. The V end was cut by 0 bases, the J end by 7 bases, with 16 bases between. This CDR3 is CASSQDRRSRWNEQFF. For the CDR3, the DNA is TGCGCCAGCAGCCAAGATCGCCGGTCACGGTGGAATGAGCAGTTCTTC.